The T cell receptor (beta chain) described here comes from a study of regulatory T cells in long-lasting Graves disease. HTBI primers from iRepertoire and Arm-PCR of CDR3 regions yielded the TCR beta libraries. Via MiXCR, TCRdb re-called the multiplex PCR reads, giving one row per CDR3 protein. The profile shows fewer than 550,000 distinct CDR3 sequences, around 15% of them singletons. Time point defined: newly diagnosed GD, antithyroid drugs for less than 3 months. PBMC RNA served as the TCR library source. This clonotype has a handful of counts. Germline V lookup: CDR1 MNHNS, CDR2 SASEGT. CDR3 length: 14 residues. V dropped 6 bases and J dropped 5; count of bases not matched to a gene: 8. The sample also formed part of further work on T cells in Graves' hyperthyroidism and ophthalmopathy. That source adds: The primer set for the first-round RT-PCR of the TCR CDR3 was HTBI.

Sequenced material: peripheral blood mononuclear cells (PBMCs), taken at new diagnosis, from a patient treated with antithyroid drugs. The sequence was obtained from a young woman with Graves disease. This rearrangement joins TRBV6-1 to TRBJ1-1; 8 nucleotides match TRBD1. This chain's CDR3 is CASRENRGKTEAFF. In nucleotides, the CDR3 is TGTGCCAGCAGGGAAAACAGGGGGAAGACTGAAGCTTTCTTT.